This TCR beta chain is drawn from a study of a mutant IDH1 vaccine in newly diagnosed glioma. Study-wide findings and caveats: Vaccine-induced immune responses were detected in over 90% of patients.

Measured with immunoSEQ multiplex PCR; TCRdb has only the in-frame clones, and not every one. The data hold about 46,000 clones, with approximately 92% observed a single time. Worth noting for this clone: The antigen remains unidentified.

Documented time point: week 35, safety follow-up. Alongside topical imiquimod, each dose of vaccine comprised 300 ug of mutant IDH1 20-mer peptide. Trimming stripped 6 bases from V and 3 bases from J, with 8 bases between. CDR3 length: 13 residues. Germline lookup yields CDR1 MDHEN and CDR2 SYDVKM. The clonotype comes from a man aged 50 or older with glioma. The rearrangement joins TRBV28 to TRBJ2-2; D is perhaps TRBD1 (5 bases). The sequencing here drew on PBMCs, taken from a glioma patient whose treatment included an IDH1 peptide vaccine. The CDR3 reads CASSQGDTGELFF. Here the CDR3 DNA reads TGTGCCAGCAGCCAAGGGGACACCGGGGAGCTGTTTTTT.